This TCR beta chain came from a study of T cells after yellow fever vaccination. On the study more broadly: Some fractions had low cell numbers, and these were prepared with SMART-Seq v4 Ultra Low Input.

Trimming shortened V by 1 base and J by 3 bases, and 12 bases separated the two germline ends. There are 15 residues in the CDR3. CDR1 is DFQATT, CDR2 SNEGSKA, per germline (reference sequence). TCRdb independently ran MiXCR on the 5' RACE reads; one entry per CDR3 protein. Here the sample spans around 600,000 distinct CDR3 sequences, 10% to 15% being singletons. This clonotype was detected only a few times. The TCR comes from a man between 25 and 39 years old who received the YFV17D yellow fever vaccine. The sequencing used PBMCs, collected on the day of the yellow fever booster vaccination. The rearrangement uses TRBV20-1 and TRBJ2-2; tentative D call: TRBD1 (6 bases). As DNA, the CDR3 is TGCAGTGCTAGAGTTACAGGGAAGGACACCGGGGAGCTGTTTTTT. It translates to CSARVTGKDTGELFF.